This T cell receptor (beta chain) was sequenced for a study of blood T cell repertoires in COVID-19. Across the whole study: From the United States, Italy and Spain came samples of acute and convalescent COVID-19.

Study processing details: From reference gene primer amplification, estimates of nucleated cell counts were derived. Assay used: immunoSEQ multiplex PCR; TCRdb lists only in-frame clones, some missing. V and J calls and clone size are as listed in that table; D and trimming were resolved from the DNA. The top ten clones hold more than 10% of a sample with 88,000 or so clones, almost 85% of them seen once. Sequenced sample: peripheral blood. This TCR derives from a man of 80 years or more with acute or convalescent COVID-19.

CDR3 protein: CASSPGRGGTGMNTEAFF. For the CDR3, the DNA is TGTGCCAGCAGCCCAGGCCGAGGCGGGACAGGCATGAACACTGAAGCTTTCTTT. V and J are TRBV7-9 and TRBJ1-1; 8 bases are a match to TRBD1. Germline loops: CDR1 SEHNR, CDR2 FQNEAQ (reference sequence). The CDR3 length is 18 residues. The V gene end was trimmed by 5 bases and the J gene end by 0 bases; junction bases not matched to a gene: 14.